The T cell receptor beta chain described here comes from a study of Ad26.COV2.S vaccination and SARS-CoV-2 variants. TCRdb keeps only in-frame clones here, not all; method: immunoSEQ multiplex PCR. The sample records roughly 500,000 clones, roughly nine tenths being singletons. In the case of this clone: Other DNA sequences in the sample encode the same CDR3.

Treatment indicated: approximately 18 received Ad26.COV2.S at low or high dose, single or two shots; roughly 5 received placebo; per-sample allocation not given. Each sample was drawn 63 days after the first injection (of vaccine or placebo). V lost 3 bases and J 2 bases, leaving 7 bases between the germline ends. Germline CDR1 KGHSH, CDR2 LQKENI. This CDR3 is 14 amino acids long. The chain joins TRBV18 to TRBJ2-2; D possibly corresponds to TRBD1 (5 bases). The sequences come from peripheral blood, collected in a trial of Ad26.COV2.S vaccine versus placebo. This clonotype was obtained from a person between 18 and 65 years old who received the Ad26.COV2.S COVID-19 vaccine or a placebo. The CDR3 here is CASSPDRNTGELFF. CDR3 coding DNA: TGTGCCAGCTCACCCGACAGAAACACCGGGGAGCTGTTTTTT.